A selection of T cell receptor beta chains follows, all from one sample in a study of OX40 agonist ivuxolimab in advanced cancers. Clones were read by immunoSEQ multiplex PCR, and TCRdb kept only the in-frame ones, dropping some. The sample consists of around 76,000 clones, 75% to 85% of them appearing once. The source material was CD4+ or CD8+ T cells sorted from blood, sampled in a trial of the OX40 agonist ivuxolimab. The receptors here all came from an adult with an advanced solid tumor such as melanoma, head and neck, liver or kidney cancer. The CDR3 runs from the conserved cysteine through the conserved F or W. The D gene is left open where the match is weak. Expanded clones are given a class, and other clones once, few, many or no size at all.

clone_size	v_call	j_call	d_call	cdr3_aa	cdr3_nt
-	TRBV18	TRBJ1-2	-	CASSPAGQTNYGYTF	TGTGCCAGCTCACCAGCTGGGCAGACTAACTATGGCTACACCTTC
-	TRBV28	TRBJ2-1	TRBD1	CASSLWGQGDDEQFF	TGTGCCAGCAGTTTATGGGGACAGGGGGACGATGAGCAGTTCTTC
-	TRBV11-3	TRBJ1-3	-	CASSPGSSSGNTIYF	TGTGCCAGCAGCCCGGGATCAAGCTCTGGAAACACCATATATTTT
-	TRBV7-2	TRBJ2-2	TRBD2	CASSPGLAGGFGELFF	TGTGCCAGCAGCCCGGGACTAGCGGGGGGGTTCGGGGAGCTGTTTTTT
few	TRBV9	TRBJ1-2	-	CASSGGAGYGYTF	TGTGCCAGCAGCGGAGGTGCCGGCTATGGCTACACCTTC
-	TRBV5-4	TRBJ2-1	TRBD2	CASSPSGGAYNEQFF	TGTGCCAGCAGCCCTAGCGGGGGGGCCTACAATGAGCAGTTCTTC
-	TRBV18	TRBJ2-5	-	CASSPQETQYF	TGTGCCAGCTCACCACAGGAGACCCAGTACTTC
once	TRBV6-1	TRBJ1-1	-	CASKGILNTEAFF	TGTGCCAGCAAGGGGATCTTGAACACTGAAGCTTTCTTT
once	TRBV7-2	TRBJ1-5	-	CASSLRDGNQPQHF	TGTGCCAGCAGCTTACGGGACGGCAATCAGCCCCAGCATTTT
-	TRBV7-6	TRBJ1-2	TRBD1	CASSLGQGHGYTF	TGTGCCAGCAGCCTAGGACAGGGCCATGGCTACACCTTC
once	TRBV11-3	TRBJ2-2	TRBD1	CASSSWTGSYTGELFF	TGTGCCAGCAGCTCATGGACAGGGTCATACACCGGGGAGCTGTTTTTT
-	TRBV4-1	TRBJ2-3	-	CASSQDQQTVQYF	TGCGCCAGCAGCCAAGATCAGCAGACAGTGCAGTATTTT
-	TRBV7-2	TRBJ2-2	-	CASSLRTGELFF	TGTGCCAGCAGCCTAAGGACCGGGGAGCTGTTTTTT
-	TRBV5-1	TRBJ2-7	-	CASSLSDPGSYEQYF	TGCGCCAGCAGTTTATCCGACCCAGGGTCCTACGAGCAGTACTTC
-	TRBV28	TRBJ1-6	-	CASSRPSVNSPLHF	TGTGCCAGCAGCCGTCCTTCCGTAAATTCACCCCTCCACTTT
-	TRBV18	TRBJ2-1	TRBD2	CASSREGSGGAQEQFF	TGTGCCAGCTCACGAGAGGGGAGCGGGGGGGCCCAAGAGCAGTTCTTC
once	TRBV29-1	TRBJ1-2	-	CSVEALAGFGYTF	TGCAGCGTTGAAGCCCTCGCAGGGTTTGGCTACACCTTC
-	TRBV19	TRBJ2-2	TRBD2	CASSLWTSGGAGELFF	TGTGCCAGTAGTCTGTGGACTAGCGGGGGGGCCGGGGAGCTGTTTTTT
-	TRBV5-1	TRBJ2-3	TRBD1	CASSLGQGTPDTQYF	TGCGCCAGCAGCTTGGGACAGGGGACGCCAGATACGCAGTATTTT
few	TRBV9	TRBJ2-2	-	CASSYSGNTGELFF	TGTGCCAGCAGTTATAGTGGGAACACCGGGGAGCTGTTTTTT
few	TRBV7-8	TRBJ2-5	-	CASTRLRGETQYF	TGTGCCAGCACCCGTCTTCGGGGGGAGACCCAGTACTTC
-	TRBV5-4	TRBJ2-1	-	CASSSAPYNEQFF	TGTGCCAGCAGCTCGGCTCCGTACAATGAGCAGTTCTTC
-	TRBV6-6	TRBJ2-7	-	CASSYPNIYEQYF	TGTGCCAGCAGTTACCCGAACATCTACGAGCAGTACTTC
-	TRBV15	TRBJ2-2	-	CATSRVAGLFTGELFF	TGTGCCACCAGCAGAGTGGCAGGGCTTTTCACCGGGGAGCTGTTTTTT
-	TRBV2	TRBJ1-5	-	CASTDWTLQPQHF	TGTGCCAGCACCGATTGGACGCTTCAGCCCCAGCATTTT
-	TRBV6-5	TRBJ1-5	TRBD1	CASIVGTGNQPQHF	TGTGCCAGCATCGTCGGGACAGGGAATCAGCCCCAGCATTTT
-	TRBV5-1	TRBJ2-2	TRBD1	CASSSGQGTGELFF	TGCGCCAGCAGCTCCGGACAGGGGACCGGGGAGCTGTTTTTT
-	TRBV7-2	TRBJ2-7	TRBD2	CASSSGTRRYSEQYF	TGTGCCAGCAGCTCCGGGACTAGAAGGTATTCCGAGCAGTACTTC
few	TRBV10-3	TRBJ1-2	TRBD1	CAISDLGTADGYTF	TGTGCCATCAGTGACCTCGGGACAGCCGACGGCTACACCTTC
-	TRBV7-2	TRBJ1-1	-	CASSYSHANTEAFF	TGTGCCAGCAGTTATTCACACGCGAACACTGAAGCTTTCTTT
-	TRBV5-1	TRBJ1-5	-	CASSLDPDQPQHF	TGCGCCAGCAGCTTGGATCCGGATCAGCCCCAGCATTTT
-	TRBV6-6	TRBJ1-1	-	CASSPPTHGTEAFF	TGTGCCAGCAGTCCCCCTACGCACGGAACTGAAGCTTTCTTT
once	TRBV2	TRBJ1-1	-	CASSDDSFTEAFF	TGTGCCAGCAGTGACGACAGTTTCACTGAAGCTTTCTTT
once	TRBV7-3	TRBJ1-5	TRBD1	CASSPGQDQPQHF	TGTGCCAGCAGTCCCGGACAGGACCAGCCCCAGCATTTT
-	TRBV5-8	TRBJ1-4	-	CASSLGTRGATNEKLFF	TGTGCCAGCAGCTTGGGGACTCGGGGAGCAACTAATGAAAAACTGTTTTTT
-	TRBV18	TRBJ1-2	TRBD1	CASSAQGQGAGPYGYTF	TGTGCCAGCTCGGCTCAGGGACAGGGCGCGGGGCCCTATGGCTACACCTTC
-	TRBV6-1	TRBJ1-2	TRBD1	CASSPLGQGTYGYTF	TGTGCCAGCAGTCCCCTGGGACAGGGGACCTATGGCTACACCTTC
-	TRBV27	TRBJ2-1	TRBD1	CASSWTGNNEQFF	TGTGCCAGCAGTTGGACAGGGAACAATGAGCAGTTCTTC
-	TRBV18	TRBJ1-1	-	CASSPPGQFEAFF	TGTGCCAGCTCACCACCCGGACAGTTTGAAGCTTTCTTT
once	TRBV5-1	TRBJ1-6	TRBD1	CASSLSSTGGILGSPLHF	TGCGCCAGCAGCTTGAGTTCGACAGGGGGTATACTCGGGTCACCCCTCCACTTT
-	TRBV7-2	TRBJ2-1	TRBD1	CASSTGASYNEQFF	TGTGCCAGTTCCACAGGGGCGAGTTACAATGAGCAGTTCTTC
-	TRBV11-2	TRBJ2-7	TRBD2	CASSILAGVSYEQYF	TGTGCCAGCAGCATCCTAGCGGGGGTTTCCTACGAGCAGTACTTC
-	TRBV7-8	TRBJ1-1	-	CASSLGQRNSAFF	TGTGCCAGCAGCTTAGGTCAGAGGAATTCGGCTTTCTTT